This paragraph covers one TCR beta chain sequence. Antigen specificity is unknown. The read gets to within 3 residues of the CDR3 end, and the germline J gene fills in the rest. The sample is drawn from a study of T cells in women clearing cervical HPV infection. At the level of the study: Women with histologically confirmed HPV16-related CIN3 or worse, 2 with invasive cancer, served as cases. Study-level points and caveats: CIN3+ cases had significantly higher TCR richness than controls; evenness did not differ.

Clones were read by immunoSEQ multiplex PCR, and TCRdb kept only the in-frame ones, dropping some. Its listing shows around 39,000 clones. MY09/MY11 PCR detected cervical HPV DNA; dot-blot assigned genotypes. This CDR3 comprises 14 residues. The material sequenced was blood buffy coat. The chain is built from TRBV23-1 and TRBJ2-3; 8 bases agree with TRBD2. TRBV23-1 carries the ORF label, with uncertain function. This clonotype was sampled from a woman between 18 and 75 years old with a cervical HPV16 infection that either progressed to CIN3+ or cleared (not recorded which). The CDR3 here is CASSQCGGRETQYF. The part of the CDR3 DNA that was read is TGCGCCAGCAGTCAATGCGGGGGGAGAGAGACG.